The clone carrying this T cell receptor (beta chain) was observed a few times. Its target is unknown. This record belongs to a study of CD8 T cells in ankylosing spondylitis. J lost 5 bases, V lost 2 bases, and 7 bases had no gene match. CDR3 size: 15 residues. Germline loops: CDR1 DFQATT, CDR2 SNEGSKA (reference sequence). Broader study findings: A TCR beta motif of several highly homologous variants seemed to mark ankylosing spondylitis blood. Before this, some motif variants had been reported in reactive arthritis synovial fluid and blood.

MiXCR, run by TCRdb on the 5' RACE reads, gives a single entry per CDR3 protein. Here the sample spans under 550,000 distinct CDR3 sequences, about 25% being singletons. The genes are TRBV20-1 and TRBJ1-4; 8 nucleotides align to TRBD1. The material sequenced was blood, either unsorted or a sorted T cell fraction (not recorded which). The receptor comes from a male donor with ankylosing spondylitis. CDR3 DNA: TGCAGTGCTAGACCCTCCGGGACAGGAAATGAAAAACTGTTTTTT. Encoded protein: CSARPSGTGNEKLFF.